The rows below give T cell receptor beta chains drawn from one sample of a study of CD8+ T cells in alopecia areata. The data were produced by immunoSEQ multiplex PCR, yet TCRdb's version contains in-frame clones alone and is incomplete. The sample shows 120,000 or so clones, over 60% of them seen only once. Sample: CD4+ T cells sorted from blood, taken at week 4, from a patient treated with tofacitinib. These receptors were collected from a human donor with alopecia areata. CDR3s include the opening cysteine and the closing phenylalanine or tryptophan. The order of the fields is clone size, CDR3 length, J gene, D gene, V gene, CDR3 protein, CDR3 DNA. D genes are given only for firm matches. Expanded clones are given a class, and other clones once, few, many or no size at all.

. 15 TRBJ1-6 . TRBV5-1 CASSLVSSGGSPLHF TGCGCCAGCAGCTTGGTATCCAGTGGGGGTTCACCCCTCCACTTT
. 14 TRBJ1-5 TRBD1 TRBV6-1 CASKRTGTVRPQHF TGTGCCAGCAAGAGGACAGGAACGGTAAGGCCCCAGCATTTT
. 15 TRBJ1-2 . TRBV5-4 CASSRGPTENYGYTF TGTGCCAGCAGCCGTGGCCCGACAGAAAACTATGGCTACACCTTC
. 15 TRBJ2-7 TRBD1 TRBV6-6 CASSPHGTGPYEQYF TGTGCCAGCAGCCCACACGGGACAGGACCCTACGAGCAGTACTTC
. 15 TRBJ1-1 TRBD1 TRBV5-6 CASSLPGQGGTEAFF TGTGCCAGCAGCTTGCCGGGACAGGGGGGTACTGAAGCTTTCTTT
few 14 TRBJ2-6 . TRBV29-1 CSADDQSGANVLTF TGCAGCGCCGACGACCAGTCTGGGGCCAACGTCCTGACTTTC
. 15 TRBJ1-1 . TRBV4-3 CASSPPTGLHTEAFF TGCGCCAGCAGCCCACCGACAGGCCTACACACTGAAGCTTTCTTT
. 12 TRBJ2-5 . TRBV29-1 CSVGGSQETQYF TGCAGCGTGGGGGGATCCCAAGAGACCCAGTACTTC
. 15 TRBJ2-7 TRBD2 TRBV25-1 CASSEIGGRSYEQYF TGTGCCAGCAGTGAAATTGGCGGGAGGAGCTACGAGCAGTACTTC
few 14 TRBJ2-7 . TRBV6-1 CASQLHADVYEQYF TGTGCCAGTCAATTGCACGCCGACGTCTACGAGCAGTACTTC
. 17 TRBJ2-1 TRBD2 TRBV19 CASSTPATSGRDNEQFF TGTGCCAGTAGTACCCCCGCGACTAGCGGGAGAGACAATGAGCAGTTCTTC
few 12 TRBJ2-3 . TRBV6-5 CASSYGRDTQYF TGTGCCAGCAGTTACGGGAGAGATACGCAGTATTTT
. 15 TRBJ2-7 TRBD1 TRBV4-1 CASSHTDRDSYEQYF TGCGCCAGCAGCCACACGGACAGGGACTCTTACGAGCAGTACTTC
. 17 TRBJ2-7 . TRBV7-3 CASSLGPRRDPAYEQYF TGTGCCAGCAGCTTAGGACCAAGGAGGGACCCAGCCTACGAGCAGTACTTC
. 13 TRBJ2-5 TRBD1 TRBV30 CAWRGTGVETQYF TGTGCCTGGAGGGGGACAGGGGTAGAGACCCAGTACTTC
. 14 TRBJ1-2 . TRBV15 CATSKGPVNYGYTF TGTGCCACCAGCAAGGGACCGGTGAACTATGGCTACACCTTC
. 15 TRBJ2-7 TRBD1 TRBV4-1 CASSRIVGQGHGKYF TGCGCCAGCAGCCGGATTGTGGGACAGGGGCATGGAAAGTACTTC
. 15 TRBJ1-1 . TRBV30 CAWSVLARANTEAFF TGTGCCTGGAGTGTTCTCGCCAGGGCAAACACTGAAGCTTTCTTT
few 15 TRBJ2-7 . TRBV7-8 CASSLRAGGTYEQYF TGTGCCAGCAGCTTAAGGGCAGGGGGGACATACGAGCAGTACTTC
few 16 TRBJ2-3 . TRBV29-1 CSAPTTGGTRDDTQYF TGCAGCGCTCCGACGACAGGGGGGACTAGAGACGATACGCAGTATTTT
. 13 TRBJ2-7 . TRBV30 CAWSRGERYEQYF TGTGCCTGGAGCCGGGGCGAGAGATACGAGCAGTACTTC
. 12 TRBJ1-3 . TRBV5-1 CASSGQGNTIYF TGCGCCAGCAGCGGTCAAGGAAACACCATATATTTT
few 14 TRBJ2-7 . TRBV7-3 CASSLGGNSYEQYF TGTGCCAGCAGCTTAGGCGGGAACTCCTACGAGCAGTACTTC
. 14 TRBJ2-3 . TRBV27 CASSLNRAADTQYF TGTGCCAGCAGTTTGAACAGGGCGGCGGATACGCAGTATTTT
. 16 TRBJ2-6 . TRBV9 CASSAPLGAGANVLTF TGTGCCAGCAGCGCCCCCCTGGGGGCTGGGGCCAACGTCCTGACTTTC